What follows is one T cell receptor beta chain and its context. These data come from a study of blood T cell repertoires in COVID-19. Study summary: Sites in the United States, Italy and Spain provided acute and convalescent COVID-19 samples. Sources were T cells, B-cell-depleted T cells, or PBMCs; the material itself was cDNA or gDNA.

The V gene lost 0 bases and the J gene lost 2 bases, with 15 bases spanning the gap. This CDR3 spans 17 amino acids. Looked up from germline, CDR1 is SGDLS and CDR2 is YYNGEE. How the authors handled the data: For nucleated cells, counts were estimated from reference gene primer amplification. The protocol was immunoSEQ multiplex PCR, while the TCRdb copy is restricted to in-frame clones and leaves out a portion. For V, J and clone size, that table is used; D and trimming come from the DNA. Counted here are fewer than 120,000 clones, almost 80% occurring once; the ten biggest clones make up about a sixth.

The clonotype comes from a woman older than 75 with active or convalescent COVID-19. The sample comprised peripheral blood. The J gene is TRBJ1-3, the V gene TRBV9; D gene ambiguous. CDR3 loop: CASSVDPARGAGNTIYF. CDR3 nucleotides: TGTGCCAGCAGCGTAGACCCCGCCCGGGGAGCTGGAAACACCATATATTTT. The whole variable domain, remainder taken from reference TRBV9 and TRBJ1-3, is DSGVTQTPKHLITATGQRVTLRCSPRSGDLSVYWYQQSLDQGLQFLIQYYNGEERAKGNILERFSAQQFPDLHSELNLSSLELGDSALYFCASSVDPARGAGNTIYFGEGSWLTVV.